These 25 T cell receptor beta chains originate from one sample sequenced in a study of T cell repertoires in cytomegalovirus infection. MiXCR, applied by TCRdb to the reads, yields one record per CDR3 protein. The sample shows around 530,000 distinct CDR3 sequences, about 30% of them seen only once. The sample taken for sequencing was PBMCs. These receptors were obtained from a human donor in good health (CMV status not recorded). Some clones in this sample may be carry-over from other donors' samples.

The sample holds many counts of this clonotype. This rearrangement joins TRBV7-8 to TRBJ2-7; possibly TRBD1 for D (8 bases). V was pared by 3 bases and J by 5 bases, with 17 bases between. This CDR3 spans 15 amino acids. Germline V gene sequence: CDR1 SGHVS, CDR2 FQNEAQ. CDR3 protein: CASSFTRTGRDEQYF. CDR3 nucleotides: TGTGCCAGCAGCTTCACCCGGACAGGGAGGGACGAGCAGTACTTC.

This clonotype appeared many times. This chain uses TRBV7-6 with TRBJ2-7; TRBD2 agrees at 7 bases. The CDR3 spans 15 residues. Germline CDR1 is SGHVS and CDR2 is FNYEAQ. Losses at the gene ends were 0 bases for V and 0 bases for J; bases not matched to a gene: 2. CDR3 sequence reads: CASSLAGRSSYEQYF. The CDR3 DNA reads as TGTGCCAGCAGCTTAGCCGGGAGGAGCTCCTACGAGCAGTACTTC.

This clonotype was recorded many times. The V gene is TRBV12-3 or TRBV12-4, the J gene TRBJ2-5; 13 bases align to TRBD2. The CDR3 is 16 residues long. V trimming: 6 bases; J trimming: 0 bases; junction bases outside the gene matches: 4. CDR3 DNA sequence: TGTGCCAGCAGATCCGGGACTAGCGGGGACCAAGAGACCCAGTACTTC. Protein: CASRSGTSGDQETQYF.

This clonotype was detected ten times or more. The CDR3 reads CASSPRLTSSTDTQYF. The CDR3 region has the DNA TGTGCCAGCAGCCCCCGACTTACTTCTAGCACAGATACGCAGTATTTT. This chain joins TRBV11-2 and TRBJ2-3; no clear D. V lost 5 bases to trimming and J lost 0 bases, with 15 bases between them. The germline CDR1 and CDR2 sequences are SGHAT and FQNNGV. This CDR3 is built from 16 residues.

The V gene is TRBV7-8, the J gene TRBJ1-6, with TRBD1 as a possible D gene (5 bases). The germline V gene has CDR1 SGHVS and CDR2 FQNEAQ. There are 14 residues in the CDR3. Trimming took off 3 bases at V and 10 bases at J, with 13 bases between the two ends. CDR3 nucleotides: TGTGCCAGCAGCTTTGGGGCCCTCCAATCACCCCTCCACTTT. Its translation: CASSFGALQSPLHF.

The sample holds a few counts of this clonotype. V gene TRBV25-1 combines with J gene TRBJ2-7; TRBD2 aligns across 9 bases. Trimming cost V 4 bases and J 0 bases; bases outside gene matches: 7. CDR3 length equals 16 residues. The germline CDR1 and CDR2 sequences are MGHDK and SYGVNS. The CDR3 nucleotides are TGTGCCAGCAGTGGCTTCGCGGGAGGGAGCTCCTACGAGCAGTACGTC. As protein: CASSGFAGGSSYEQYV.

The chain joins TRBV7-9 to TRBJ1-1, with a possible D match to TRBD1 (5 bases). The CDR3 consists of 15 residues. Germline-derived CDR1 and CDR2 are SEHNR and FQNEAQ (reference sequence). The V end lost 2 bases, the J end lost 5 bases, and 15 bases lay between the germline ends. In DNA, the CDR3 is TGTGCCAGCAGCTTACCCCCCGGGGCTCGGACTGAAGCTTTCTTT. Translating it yields CASSLPPGARTEAFF.

This clonotype appeared a single time. A clone one base away is much larger, so this may be a read error. This chain joins TRBV7-2 and TRBJ1-1; 10 nucleotides line up with TRBD1. This CDR3 region has 14 residues. Germline V gene data show CDR1 as SGHTA and CDR2 as FQGNSA. CDR3 protein: CASSLGQGPTGAFF. DNA of the CDR3: TGTGCCAGCAGCTTGGGACAGGGGCCGACTGGAGCTTTCTTT. Full variable domain (missing parts from reference TRBV7-2 and TRBJ1-1): GAGVSQSPSNKVTEKGKDVELRCDPISGHTALYWYRQSLGQGLEFLIYFQGNSAPDKSGLPSDRFSAERTGGSVSTLTIQRTQQEDSAVYLCASSLGQGPTGAFFGQGTRLTVV.

This clonotype is a singleton in its sample. J is TRBJ2-1 and V is TRBV7-2; D is unclear. Germline lookup yields CDR1 SGHTA and CDR2 FQGNSA. Trimming cost V 1 base and J 7 bases, with 11 bases left between them. This CDR3 has 14 amino acids. The CDR3 loop reads CASSLDYPGNEQFF. The CDR3 DNA reads TGTGCCAGCAGCTTAGACTACCCTGGGAATGAGCAGTTCTTC.

This clonotype showed up just a few times. The rearrangement links TRBV7-8 to TRBJ2-5; possibly TRBD1 for D (5 bases). The CDR3 spans 14 residues. V lost 7 bases and J 0 bases, leaving 12 bases between the germline ends. Per germline, CDR1 SGHVS and CDR2 FQNEAQ. CDR3 in DNA: TGTGCCAGCACTTTGGGGCCCAACCAAGAGACCCAGTACTTC. Encoded protein: CASTLGPNQETQYF.

This rearrangement joins TRBV12-3 or TRBV12-4 to TRBJ2-1; 9 nucleotides agree with TRBD1. Trimming cost V 5 bases and J 4 bases; bases outside gene matches: 6. This CDR3 has 15 residues. The CDR3, as DNA: TGTGCCAGCAGTACCCCGGACAGGGGTTACAATGAGCAGTTCTTC. This translates into CASSTPDRGYNEQFF.

This clonotype was found once. The rearrangement links TRBV7-2 to TRBJ2-3; D remains ambiguous. V lost 1 base to trimming and J lost 1 base, with 9 bases between them. The V gene's germline CDR1 is SGHTA and CDR2 FQGNSA. The CDR3 spans 15 residues. The CDR3 nucleotides are TGTGCCAGCAGCTTAGGCGTCTTGGGCACAGATACGCAGTATTTT. It is translated as CASSLGVLGTDTQYF.

This clonotype was found once. The rearrangement joins TRBV29-1 to TRBJ2-5; 12 nucleotides align to TRBD2. CDR3 length equals 15 residues. In germline, CDR1 is SQVTM, CDR2 ANQGSEA. The junction had 11 bases not matched to a gene; V was cut back by 7 bases and J by 5 bases. In DNA form, the CDR3 reads TGCAGCGCCATGCGGACTAGCGGGATCGAGGAGACCCAGTACTTC. This codes for CSAMRTSGIEETQYF.

The chain uses TRBV27 and TRBJ2-7; 8 bases are shared with TRBD2. Trimming took 6 bases from V and 3 from J; bases not matched to a gene: 19. Germline V CDR1 and CDR2: MNHEY, SMNVEV (reference sequence). The CDR3 extends over 18 amino acids. CDR3: CASRLIFGTSNINYEQYF. The CDR3 nucleotides are TGTGCCAGCAGATTAATATTCGGGACTAGTAATATAAACTACGAGCAGTACTTC.

The CDR3 nucleotides are TGCGCCAGCAGCTTGGAAGGTAGCATCTACAATGAGCAGTTCTTC. Protein sequence: CASSLEGSIYNEQFF. The chain couples TRBV5-1 to TRBJ2-1; D gene ambiguous. The CDR3 is 15 amino acids. The germline V and J ends were trimmed by 0 bases and 3 bases, with 10 bases remaining between them. Germline V CDR1 and CDR2: SGHRS, YFSETQ.

The J gene is TRBJ1-5, the V gene TRBV2, with TRBD1 matching over 7 bases. The ends lost 8 bases at V and 7 bases at J; junction bases unmatched: 8. The germline V gene has CDR1 SNHLY and CDR2 FYNNEI. This CDR3 spans 13 amino acids. The DNA for the CDR3 is TGTGCCAGCCAGACAGGGTTCGAACAGCCCCAGCATTTT. This translates into CASQTGFEQPQHF.

CDR3 coding DNA: TGTGCCAGCAGCTTAGACCTAGCGGGAGGGGAGGATACGCAGTATTTT. Its protein is CASSLDLAGGEDTQYF. V usage is TRBV7-4 and J usage is TRBJ2-3; 12 bases map to TRBD2. The V gene end was trimmed by 1 base and the J gene end by 6 bases; junction bases not matched to a gene: 5. Germline CDR1 reads SGHVT; CDR2 reads SQSDAQ. This CDR3 contains 16 residues.

This clonotype was found many times. This chain uses TRBV6-1 with TRBJ1-5; D gene ambiguous. Per germline, CDR1 MNHNS and CDR2 SASEGT. V was clipped by 5 bases and J by 4 bases, with 9 bases between them. The CDR3 extends over 13 amino acids. CDR3 amino acids: CASSLDGNQPQHF. CDR3 in DNA: TGTGCCAGCAGTTTGGACGGGAATCAGCCCCAGCATTTT.

J is TRBJ1-5 and V is TRBV12-3 or TRBV12-4; D uncertain. Trimming took off 6 bases at V and 4 bases at J, with 13 bases between the two ends. This CDR3 has 14 amino acids. CDR3 in amino acids: CASSHSGINQPQHF. As DNA, the CDR3 is TGTGCCAGCAGCCACTCAGGAATTAATCAGCCCCAGCATTTT.

This clonotype was seen ten or more times. The chain recombines TRBV7-6 with TRBJ1-6; 10 bases fit TRBD1. Germline V CDR1 and CDR2: SGHVS, FNYEAQ. The J segment lost 9 bases and the V segment lost 3 bases, leaving 2 bases of the junction unmatched. The CDR3 covers 14 residues. DNA for the CDR3: TGTGCCAGCAGCTTGGGACAGGGGACTTCACCCCTCCACTTT. Protein sequence: CASSLGQGTSPLHF.

This chain joins TRBV25-1 and TRBJ2-1, with 12 bases matching TRBD2. The V segment lost 5 bases and the J segment 11 bases; nucleotides outside the gene matches: 4. CDR3 length equals 13 residues. Germline CDR1 and CDR2: MGHDK and SYGVNS. The CDR3 here is CASSSSGRAKQFF. As DNA, the CDR3 is TGTGCCAGCAGTTCTAGCGGGAGGGCTAAGCAGTTCTTC.

This clonotype showed up just a few times. The chain couples TRBV7-9 to TRBJ1-1, with D unresolved. This CDR3 comprises 14 residues. Germline V gives CDR1 SEHNR, CDR2 FQNEAQ (reference sequence). The V end lost 1 base, the J end lost 12 bases, and 18 bases lay between the germline ends. The CDR3 DNA follows: TGTGCCAGCAGCTTAGTATATTCGGGCGTCCCAACTTTCTTT. Amino acids: CASSLVYSGVPTFF.

The chain uses TRBV6-2 or TRBV6-3 and TRBJ1-5, with D unclear. V lost 4 bases to trimming and J lost 10 bases, with 11 bases between them. CDR1 MNHEY and CDR2 SVGEGT come from the germline V gene. The CDR3 consists of 12 residues. The CDR3 loop reads CASSFLDGPQHF. CDR3 coding DNA: TGTGCCAGCAGTTTTTTGGATGGACCCCAGCATTTT.

The chain links TRBV19 to TRBJ1-2; D is unresolved. The CDR3 is 14 residues long. Trimming pared 6 bases from V and 5 bases from J, leaving 16 bases between. Per germline, CDR1 LNHDA and CDR2 SQIVND (reference sequence). CDR3 loop: CASSIPPGRYGYTF. As DNA, the CDR3 is TGTGCCAGTAGCATCCCCCCAGGCCGGTATGGCTACACCTTC.

This clonotype was seen more than once but under ten times. The gene calls are TRBV19 and TRBJ2-2; 7 bases align to TRBD1. The CDR3 length is 13 residues. The V gene end was trimmed by 7 bases and the J gene end by 9 bases; junction bases not matched to a gene: 8. Germline V lookup: CDR1 LNHDA, CDR2 SQIVND (reference sequence). The CDR3: CASNSDRERELFF. The CDR3 DNA is TGTGCCAGTAACTCTGACAGGGAGAGGGAGCTGTTTTTT.